This T cell receptor (beta chain) is from a study of cytomegalovirus exposure and HLA in healthy donors. CDR3 length: 14 amino acids. The ends lost 0 bases at V and 2 bases at J; junction bases unmatched: 1. Germline CDR1 is SGHRS and CDR2 is YFSETQ. Profiled with immunoSEQ multiplex PCR; TCRdb holds only in-frame clones, not every one. The sample has roughly 50,000 clones, roughly 90% seen once; the top ten hold approximately 1%. Notes on this clone: Its antigen is unknown.

Study-level results: Reports described diagnosis of cytomegalovirus status by the classifier as highly specific and sensitive.

The receptor was derived from a man younger than 35 in good health and CMV-seronegative. The rearrangement links TRBV5-1 to TRBJ2-7; 8 bases fit TRBD2. The specimen was PBMCs. CDR3 protein: CASSLGGLAYEQYF. The CDR3 region has the DNA TGCGCCAGCAGCTTGGGGGGACTAGCCTACGAGCAGTACTTC.